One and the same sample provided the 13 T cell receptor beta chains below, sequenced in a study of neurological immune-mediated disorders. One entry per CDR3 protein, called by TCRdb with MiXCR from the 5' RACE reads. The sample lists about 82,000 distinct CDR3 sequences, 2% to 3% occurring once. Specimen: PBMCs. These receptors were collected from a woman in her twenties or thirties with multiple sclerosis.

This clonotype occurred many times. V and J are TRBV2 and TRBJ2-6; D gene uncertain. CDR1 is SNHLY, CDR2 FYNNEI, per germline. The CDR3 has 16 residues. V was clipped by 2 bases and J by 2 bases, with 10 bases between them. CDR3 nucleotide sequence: TGTGCCAGCAGTGAACCAGGAAGGACTGGGGCCAACGTCCTGACTTTC. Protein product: CASSEPGRTGANVLTF.

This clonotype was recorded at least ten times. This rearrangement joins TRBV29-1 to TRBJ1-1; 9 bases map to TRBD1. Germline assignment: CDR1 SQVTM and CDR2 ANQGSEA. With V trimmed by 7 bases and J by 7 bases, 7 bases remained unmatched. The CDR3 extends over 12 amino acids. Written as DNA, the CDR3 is TGCAGCGGGGATACAGGGGGCAGTGAAGCTTTCTTT. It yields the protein CSGDTGGSEAFF.

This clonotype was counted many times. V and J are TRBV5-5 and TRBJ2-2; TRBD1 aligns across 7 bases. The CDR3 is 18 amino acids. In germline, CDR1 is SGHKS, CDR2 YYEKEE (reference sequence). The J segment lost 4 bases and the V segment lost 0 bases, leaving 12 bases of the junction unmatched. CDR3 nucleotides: TGTGCCAGCAGCTTGGGCGTAAGACGCAGGGGGACCACCGGGGAGCTGTTTTTT. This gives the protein CASSLGVRRRGTTGELFF.

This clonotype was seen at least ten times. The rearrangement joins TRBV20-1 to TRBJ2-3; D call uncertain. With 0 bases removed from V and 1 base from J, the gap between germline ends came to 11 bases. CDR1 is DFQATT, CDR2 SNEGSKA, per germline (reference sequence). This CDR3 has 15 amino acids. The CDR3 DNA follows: TGCAGTGCTAGAGACCGCTCCGGAGGCACAGATACGCAGTATTTT. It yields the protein CSARDRSGGTDTQYF.

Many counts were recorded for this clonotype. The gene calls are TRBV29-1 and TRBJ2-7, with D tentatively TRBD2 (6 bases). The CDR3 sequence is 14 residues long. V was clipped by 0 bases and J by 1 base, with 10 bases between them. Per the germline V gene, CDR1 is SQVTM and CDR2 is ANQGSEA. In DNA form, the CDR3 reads TGCAGCGTTGAAGACCAGCGGGCATCCTACGAGCAGTACTTC. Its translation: CSVEDQRASYEQYF.

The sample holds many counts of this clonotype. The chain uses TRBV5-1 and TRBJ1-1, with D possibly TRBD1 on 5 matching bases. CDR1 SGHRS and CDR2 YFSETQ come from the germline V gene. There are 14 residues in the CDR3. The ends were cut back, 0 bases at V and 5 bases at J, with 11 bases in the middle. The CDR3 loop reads CASSLEGVRTEAFF. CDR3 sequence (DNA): TGCGCCAGCAGCTTGGAAGGGGTGAGGACTGAAGCTTTCTTT. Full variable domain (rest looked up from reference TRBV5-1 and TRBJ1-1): KAGVTQTPRYLIKTRGQQVTLSCSPISGHRSVSWYQQTPGQGLQFLFEYFSETQRNKGNFPGRFSGRQFSNSRSEMNVSTLELGDSALYLCASSLEGVRTEAFFGQGTRLTVV.

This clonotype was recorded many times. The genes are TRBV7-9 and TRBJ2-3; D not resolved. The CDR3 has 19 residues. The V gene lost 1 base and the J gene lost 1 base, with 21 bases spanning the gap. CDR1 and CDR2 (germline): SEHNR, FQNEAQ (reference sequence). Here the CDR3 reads CASSLVQSWIGFRTDTQYF. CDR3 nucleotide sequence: TGTGCCAGCAGCTTAGTTCAGTCGTGGATAGGCTTTCGCACAGATACGCAGTATTTT.

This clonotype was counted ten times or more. The CDR3 reads CSASGTAPYEQYF. The CDR3 DNA reads as TGCAGTGCTAGCGGGACAGCCCCCTACGAGCAGTACTTC. The chain carries TRBV20-1 and TRBJ2-7; 7 bases map to TRBD1. V shed 3 bases and J 2 bases; nucleotides not matched to a gene: 4. The CDR3 is 13 residues long. Germline V lookup: CDR1 DFQATT, CDR2 SNEGSKA (reference sequence).

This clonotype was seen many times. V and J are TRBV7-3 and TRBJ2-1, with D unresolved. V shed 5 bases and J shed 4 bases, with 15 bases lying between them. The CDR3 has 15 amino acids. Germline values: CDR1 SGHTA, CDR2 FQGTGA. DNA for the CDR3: TGTGCCAGCAGCCCTGCTCGTGCGCGGTACAATGAGCAGTTCTTC. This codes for CASSPARARYNEQFF.

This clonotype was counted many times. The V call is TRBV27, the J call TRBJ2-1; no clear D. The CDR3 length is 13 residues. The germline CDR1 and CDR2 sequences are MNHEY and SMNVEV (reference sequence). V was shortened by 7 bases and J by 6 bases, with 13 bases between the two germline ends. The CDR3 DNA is TGTGCCAGCATCAACTACGGTTCCAATGAGCAGTTCTTC. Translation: CASINYGSNEQFF.

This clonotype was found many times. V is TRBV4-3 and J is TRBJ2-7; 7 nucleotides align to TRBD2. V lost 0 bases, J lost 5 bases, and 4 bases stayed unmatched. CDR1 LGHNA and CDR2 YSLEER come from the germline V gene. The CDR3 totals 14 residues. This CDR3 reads CASSQDAGRDEQYF. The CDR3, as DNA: TGCGCCAGCAGCCAAGATGCAGGGAGGGACGAGCAGTACTTC.

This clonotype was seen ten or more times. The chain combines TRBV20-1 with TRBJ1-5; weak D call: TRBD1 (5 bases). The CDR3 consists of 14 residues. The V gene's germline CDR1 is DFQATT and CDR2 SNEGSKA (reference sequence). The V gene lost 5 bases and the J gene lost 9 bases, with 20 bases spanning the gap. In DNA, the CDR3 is TGCAGTGCTCCTGACCGTTCGGGGGAATGGCCCCAGCATTTT. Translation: CSAPDRSGEWPQHF.

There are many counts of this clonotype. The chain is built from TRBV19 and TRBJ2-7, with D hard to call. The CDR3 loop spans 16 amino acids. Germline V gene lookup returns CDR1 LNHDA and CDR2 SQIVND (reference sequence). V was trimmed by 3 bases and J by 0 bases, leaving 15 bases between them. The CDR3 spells CASSMEEDSLSYEQYF. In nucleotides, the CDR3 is TGTGCCAGTAGTATGGAAGAAGATAGCCTCTCCTACGAGCAGTACTTC.